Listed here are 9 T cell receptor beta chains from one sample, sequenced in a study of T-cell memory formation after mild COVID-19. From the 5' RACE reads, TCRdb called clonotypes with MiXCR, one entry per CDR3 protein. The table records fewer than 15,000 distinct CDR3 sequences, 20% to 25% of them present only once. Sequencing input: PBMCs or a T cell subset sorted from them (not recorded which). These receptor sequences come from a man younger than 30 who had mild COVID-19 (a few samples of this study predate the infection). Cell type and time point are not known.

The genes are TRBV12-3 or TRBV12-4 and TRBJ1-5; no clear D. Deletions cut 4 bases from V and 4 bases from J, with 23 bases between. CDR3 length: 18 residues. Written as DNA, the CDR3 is TGTGCCAGCAGTTCCTCTAAGGACTTTAAGCCAAGAAATCAGCCCCAGCATTTT. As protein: CASSSSKDFKPRNQPQHF.

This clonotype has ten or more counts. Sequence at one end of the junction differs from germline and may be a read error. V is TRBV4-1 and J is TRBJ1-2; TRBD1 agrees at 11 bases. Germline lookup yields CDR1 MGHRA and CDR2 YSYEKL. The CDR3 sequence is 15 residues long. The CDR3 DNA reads TGCGCCAGCAGCCAAGAGGGGACAGGGGGATATGACTACACCTTC. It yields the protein CASSQEGTGGYDYTF.

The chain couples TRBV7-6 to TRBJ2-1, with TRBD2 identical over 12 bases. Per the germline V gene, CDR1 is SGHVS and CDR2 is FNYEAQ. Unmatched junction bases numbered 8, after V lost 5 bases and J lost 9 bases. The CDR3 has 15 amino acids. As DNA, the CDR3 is TGTGCCAGCAGCCAGCTAGCGGGGGGGCGTCCTGAGCAGTTCTTC. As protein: CASSQLAGGRPEQFF.

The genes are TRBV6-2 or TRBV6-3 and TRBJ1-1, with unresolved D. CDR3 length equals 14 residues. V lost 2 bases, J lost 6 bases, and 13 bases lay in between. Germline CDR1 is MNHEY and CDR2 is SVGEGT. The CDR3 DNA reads TGTGCCAGCAGTTACCAGGAGTTTTCCTCTGAAGCTTTCTTT. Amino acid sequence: CASSYQEFSSEAFF.

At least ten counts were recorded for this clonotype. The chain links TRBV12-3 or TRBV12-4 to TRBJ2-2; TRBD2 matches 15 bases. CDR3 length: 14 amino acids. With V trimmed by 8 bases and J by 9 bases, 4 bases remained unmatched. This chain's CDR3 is CASGTSGGPRELFF. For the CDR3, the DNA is TGTGCCAGCGGGACTAGCGGGGGGCCCCGGGAGCTGTTTTTT.

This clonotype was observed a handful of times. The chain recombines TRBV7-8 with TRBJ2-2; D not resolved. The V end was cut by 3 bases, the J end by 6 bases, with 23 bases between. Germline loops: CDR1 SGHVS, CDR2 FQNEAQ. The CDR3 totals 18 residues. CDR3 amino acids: CASSLPKLPRSGAGELFF. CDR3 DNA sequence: TGTGCCAGCAGCTTGCCCAAGCTGCCTAGGTCGGGTGCCGGGGAGCTGTTTTTT.

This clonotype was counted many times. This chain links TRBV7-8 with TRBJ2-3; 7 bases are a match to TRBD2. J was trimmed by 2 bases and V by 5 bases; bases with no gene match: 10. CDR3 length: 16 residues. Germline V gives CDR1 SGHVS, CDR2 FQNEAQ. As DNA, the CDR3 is TGTGCCAGCAGCCTGGGGGGAGGGGCGAACACAGATACGCAGTATTTT. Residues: CASSLGGGANTDTQYF.

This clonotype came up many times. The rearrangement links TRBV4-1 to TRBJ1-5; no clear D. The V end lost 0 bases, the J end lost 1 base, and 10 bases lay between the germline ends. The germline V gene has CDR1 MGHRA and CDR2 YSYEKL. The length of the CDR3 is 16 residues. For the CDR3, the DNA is TGCGCCAGCAGCCAAGAAGGCGGGATGAGCAATCAGCCCCAGCATTTT. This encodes CASSQEGGMSNQPQHF.

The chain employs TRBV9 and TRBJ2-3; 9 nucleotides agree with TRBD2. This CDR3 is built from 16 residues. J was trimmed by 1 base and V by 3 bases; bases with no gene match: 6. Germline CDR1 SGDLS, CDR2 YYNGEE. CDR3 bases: TGTGCCAGCAGCGCACGCTCTAGCGGGGGCACAGATACGCAGTATTTT. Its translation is CASSARSSGGTDTQYF.